This TCR beta chain is drawn from a study of T cell responses to AZD1222 COVID-19 vaccine. V was clipped by 0 bases and J by 5 bases, with 14 bases between them. Germline CDR1 and CDR2: LGHDT and YNNKEL (reference sequence). The CDR3 has 15 amino acids. Clones were sequenced by immunoSEQ multiplex PCR, and TCRdb holds only the in-frame ones, with some missing. Among fewer than 200,000 clones listed, 75% to 90% were seen once. The TCR comes from an adult who received the MenACWY meningococcal vaccine as a control. The chain couples TRBV3-1 (or the pseudogene TRBV3-2) to TRBJ2-7; D is unresolved. Source: peripheral blood, taken 28 days after the second dose of the MenACWY control vaccine. The CDR3 DNA sequence: TGTGCCAGCAGCCAAGAGGCGTACACGGCGAACGAGCAGTACTTC. Protein sequence: CASSQEAYTANEQYF.